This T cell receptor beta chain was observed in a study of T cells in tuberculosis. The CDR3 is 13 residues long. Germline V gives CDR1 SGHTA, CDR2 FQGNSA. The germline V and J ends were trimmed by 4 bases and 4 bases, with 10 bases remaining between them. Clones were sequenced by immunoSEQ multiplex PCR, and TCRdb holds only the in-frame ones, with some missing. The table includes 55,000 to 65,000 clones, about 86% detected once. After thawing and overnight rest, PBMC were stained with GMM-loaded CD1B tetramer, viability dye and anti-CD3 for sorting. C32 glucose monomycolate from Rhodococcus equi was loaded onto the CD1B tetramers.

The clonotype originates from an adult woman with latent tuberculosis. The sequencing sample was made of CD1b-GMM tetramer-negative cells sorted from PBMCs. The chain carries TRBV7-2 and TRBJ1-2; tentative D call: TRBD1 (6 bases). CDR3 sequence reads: CASSSGHGYGYTF. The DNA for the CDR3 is TGTGCCAGCAGCTCGGGACACGGCTATGGCTACACCTTC.